Listed below are T cell receptor beta chains from one sample, sequenced in a study of blood T cell repertoires in COVID-19. Measured with immunoSEQ multiplex PCR; TCRdb has only the in-frame clones, and not every one. The data hold some 59,000 clones, with roughly 79% observed a single time. What was sequenced was peripheral blood. The receptors derive from a woman aged 60 to 75 with acute or convalescent COVID-19. Both conserved end residues are part of each CDR3. A D gene is named only where the DNA matches it firmly. Expanded clones get a size class; other rows say once, few or many, or leave the size out.

TRBV5-1	NA	TRBJ1-3	NA	CASSLDRDGNTIYF	TGCGCCAGCAGCTTGGACAGGGATGGAAACACCATATATTTT
TRBV5-4	NA	TRBJ1-4	NA	CASSFGVNQKLFF	TGTGCCAGCAGCTTTGGAGTAAACCAAAAACTGTTTTTT
TRBV27	NA	TRBJ1-2	NA	CASTSEGRGYTF	TGTGCCAGCACCTCGGAGGGGAGAGGCTACACCTTC
TRBV19	NA	TRBJ1-3	NA	CASSIDRLSGNTIYF	TGTGCCAGTAGTATAGACAGACTCTCTGGAAACACCATATATTTT
TRBV19	NA	TRBJ1-5	NA	CASTPGFGSGDQPQHF	TGTGCCAGTACCCCAGGATTTGGCTCCGGGGATCAGCCCCAGCATTTT
TRBV6-5	NA	TRBJ1-4	NA	CASSYSGTTNEKLFF	TGTGCCAGCAGTTACTCGGGCACAACTAATGAAAAACTGTTTTTT
TRBV12-3/TRBV12-4	TRBD1	TRBJ1-5	few	CASSFGTAPQHF	TGTGCCAGCAGTTTTGGGACAGCTCCCCAGCATTTT
TRBV5-1	TRBD1	TRBJ1-5	once	CASSRTGDGNQPQHF	TGCGCCAGCAGCAGGACAGGGGACGGCAATCAGCCCCAGCATTTT
TRBV5-1	TRBD2	TRBJ2-7	NA	CASSLGTTGGSSYEQYF	TGCGCCAGCAGTCTAGGTACCACCGGGGGGAGCTCCTACGAGCAGTACTTC
TRBV7-8	NA	TRBJ2-6	NA	CASSLEKFSNVLTF	TGTGCCAGCAGCTTAGAAAAGTTTAGCAACGTCCTGACTTTC
TRBV4-1	TRBD1	TRBJ1-5	NA	CASSHEKGAGNQPQHF	TGCGCCAGCAGCCATGAGAAGGGGGCTGGCAATCAGCCCCAGCATTTT
TRBV30	TRBD2	TRBJ2-5	NA	CAWSVGLAGLQETQYF	TGTGCCTGGAGTGTAGGGTTAGCGGGTCTCCAAGAGACCCAGTACTTC
TRBV28	NA	TRBJ1-3	NA	CASSLEGSTIYF	TGTGCCAGCAGTTTAGAAGGGAGCACCATATATTTT
TRBV3-1/TRBV3-2	TRBD2	TRBJ2-3	NA	CASSPRGERGGTDTQYF	TGTGCCAGCAGCCCACGGGGCGAGCGGGGGGGGACAGATACGCAGTATTTT
TRBV11-2	NA	TRBJ2-2	NA	CASTIRQGRDTGELFF	TGTGCCAGCACCATAAGACAGGGGAGGGACACCGGGGAGCTGTTTTTT
TRBV27	TRBD1	TRBJ1-6	NA	CASSLSIRTGDSPLHF	TGTGCCAGCAGTTTATCGATTAGGACAGGGGATTCACCCCTCCACTTT
TRBV7-2	TRBD1	TRBJ1-5	NA	CASSPGTGSNQPQHF	TGTGCCAGCAGCCCGGGGACAGGTAGCAATCAGCCCCAGCATTTT
TRBV21-1	NA	TRBJ2-3	NA	CASSKAGRRTSLGDTQYF	TGTGCCAGCAGCAAAGCAGGGAGGCGGACATCCCTCGGCGATACGCAGTATTTT
TRBV7-2	NA	TRBJ1-3	NA	CASSFTGSSGNTIYF	TGTGCCAGCAGCTTTACAGGGTCCTCTGGAAACACCATATATTTT
TRBV23-1	TRBD1	TRBJ1-6	NA	CASSPSRDRPERDSPLHF	TGCGCCAGCAGTCCGTCCCGGGACAGGCCCGAGAGGGATTCACCCCTCCACTTT
TRBV12-3/TRBV12-4	TRBD1	TRBJ1-2	NA	CASSYGQEYGYTF	TGTGCCAGCAGTTATGGACAGGAGTATGGCTACACCTTC
TRBV9	TRBD1	TRBJ1-1	NA	CASSVWETGLGTEAFF	TGTGCCAGCAGCGTATGGGAGACAGGGCTGGGCACTGAAGCTTTCTTT
TRBV19	TRBD2	TRBJ2-5	NA	CASSRRGADETQYF	TGTGCCAGTAGTCGGCGGGGGGCGGACGAGACCCAGTACTTC
TRBV7-6	NA	TRBJ2-7	NA	CASSPRFDSYEQYF	TGTGCCAGCAGCCCGAGGTTCGACTCCTACGAGCAGTACTTC
TRBV30	TRBD1	TRBJ2-7	NA	CAWSGDRPYEQYF	TGTGCCTGGAGTGGGGACAGACCCTACGAGCAGTACTTC
TRBV30	NA	TRBJ2-4	NA	CAWTDQGNIQYF	TGTGCCTGGACGGACCAGGGAAACATTCAGTACTTC
TRBV6-5	NA	TRBJ1-2	NA	CASSRGTYGYTF	TGTGCCAGCAGTAGGGGGACCTATGGCTACACCTTC
TRBV30	TRBD1	TRBJ1-5	NA	CAWSRDRNQPQHF	TGTGCCTGGAGTCGGGACAGAAATCAGCCCCAGCATTTT
TRBV5-1	NA	TRBJ2-7	NA	CASHNGGTSTYEQYF	TGCGCCAGCCACAACGGGGGGACAAGTACCTACGAGCAGTACTTC
TRBV28	NA	TRBJ2-5	NA	CASSPRGGYETQYF	TGTGCCAGCAGTCCAAGGGGGGGCTACGAGACCCAGTACTTC
TRBV13	TRBD1	TRBJ2-7	NA	CASSQQGGPSYEQYF	TGTGCCAGCAGCCAACAGGGGGGACCTTCCTACGAGCAGTACTTC
TRBV6-5	NA	TRBJ1-2	NA	CASSPTGDYGYTF	TGTGCCAGCAGCCCAACAGGAGACTATGGCTACACCTTC
TRBV6-5	TRBD1	TRBJ1-3	NA	CASRDRGVNTIYF	TGTGCCAGCAGGGACAGGGGAGTGAACACCATATATTTT
TRBV18	NA	TRBJ2-2	few	CASSPGASTGELFF	TGTGCCAGCTCACCAGGGGCGAGCACCGGGGAGCTGTTTTTT
TRBV5-1	NA	TRBJ1-2	NA	CASSSGSGGAPNYGYTF	TGCGCCAGCAGCTCCGGGAGTGGCGGAGCCCCTAACTATGGCTACACCTTC
TRBV7-4	NA	TRBJ2-7	NA	CASSFHRQRYPYEQYF	TGTGCCAGCAGCTTTCATCGACAGCGATATCCTTACGAGCAGTACTTC
TRBV9	TRBD1	TRBJ2-1	NA	CASSARGQGGFNEQFF	TGTGCCAGCAGCGCCAGGGGACAGGGAGGGTTCAATGAGCAGTTCTTC
TRBV5-1	TRBD2	TRBJ2-3	NA	CASSLAAGGQDTQYF	TGCGCCAGCAGCTTGGCGGCGGGGGGGCAGGATACGCAGTATTTT
TRBV30	NA	TRBJ1-2	once	CAWSGEVNYGYTF	TGTGCCTGGAGTGGGGAGGTAAACTATGGCTACACCTTC